The clone carrying this T cell receptor (beta chain) was seen a few times. This specimen comes from a study of technical replicates of blood from several donors. The CDR3 length is 12 residues. The V gene end was trimmed by 7 bases and the J gene end by 5 bases; junction bases not matched to a gene: 3. CDR1 and CDR2 from the germline V gene are SEHNR and FQNEAQ (reference sequence). Sequencing used immunoSEQ multiplex PCR; TCRdb keeps in-frame clones, though not all of them. The table includes 67,000 or so clones, over 85% detected once. The sequence was obtained from a human donor in good health. The chain uses TRBV7-9 and TRBJ2-5; the match to TRBD1 covers 8 bases. Sequencing input: T cells isolated from PBMCs. CDR3 loop: CASTGGAETQYF. The CDR3 DNA reads TGTGCCAGCACAGGGGGCGCGGAGACCCAGTACTTC. Together with reference TRBV7-9 and TRBJ2-5, the CDR3 gives the full variable domain: DTGVSQNPRHKITKRGQNVTFRCDPISEHNRLYWYRQTLGQGPEFLTYFQNEAQLEKSRLLSDRFSAERPKGSFSTLEIQRTEQGDSAMYLCASTGGAETQYFGPGTRLLVL.